Sequencing of this TCR beta chain was carried out in a study of cytomegalovirus exposure and HLA in healthy donors. Study overall: The roughly 120 validation repertoires, a later analysis reported, used the same platform as the roughly 610 first-cohort repertoires.

The data were produced by immunoSEQ multiplex PCR, yet TCRdb's version contains in-frame clones alone and is incomplete. The table shows 100,000 to 150,000 clones, with 95% to 97% occurring only once. This CDR3 comprises 14 residues. Germline values: CDR1 MNHNS, CDR2 SASEGT. The trim removed 7 bases at V and 4 bases at J, leaving 7 bases unmatched. Worth noting for this clone: Its target is not known.

Overall study results and limits: Listed as cytomegalovirus-associated were 150 to 200 TCR beta chains.

The sequence derives from a man aged 18 to 30 in good health and CMV-seronegative. The sequencing input was PBMCs. This rearrangement joins TRBV6-1 to TRBJ1-1, with TRBD1 matching 9 bases. The CDR3 DNA reads TGTGCCAGCACCATGGGACAGGGATCCACTGAAGCTTTCTTT. Protein sequence: CASTMGQGSTEAFF.